The present entry profiles one T cell receptor (beta chain) with its context. Antigen unknown. The assay was immunoSEQ multiplex PCR, and TCRdb's table has in-frame clones only and misses some. The sample consists of about 79,000 clones, 93% of them appearing once. The sample comes from a study of cytomegalovirus exposure and HLA in healthy donors. Study overall: The roughly 120 validation repertoires, a later analysis reported, used the same platform as the approximately 670 first-cohort repertoires.

This CDR3 has 14 amino acids. Trimming took off 3 bases at V and 0 bases at J, with 8 bases between the two ends. Germline V CDR1 and CDR2: MNHEY, SMNVEV (reference sequence). Broader study findings: The classifier, whose performance was assessed in both the original and validation cohorts, reportedly diagnosed cytomegalovirus status with high specificity and sensitivity.

The receptor was derived from a woman in her thirties in good health and CMV-seronegative. The chain uses TRBV27 and TRBJ1-1; no firm D call. Sequencing was performed on PBMCs. The CDR3 sequence is CASSLGSLNTEAFF. The CDR3 DNA sequence: TGTGCCAGCAGTTTGGGCAGCTTGAACACTGAAGCTTTCTTT.